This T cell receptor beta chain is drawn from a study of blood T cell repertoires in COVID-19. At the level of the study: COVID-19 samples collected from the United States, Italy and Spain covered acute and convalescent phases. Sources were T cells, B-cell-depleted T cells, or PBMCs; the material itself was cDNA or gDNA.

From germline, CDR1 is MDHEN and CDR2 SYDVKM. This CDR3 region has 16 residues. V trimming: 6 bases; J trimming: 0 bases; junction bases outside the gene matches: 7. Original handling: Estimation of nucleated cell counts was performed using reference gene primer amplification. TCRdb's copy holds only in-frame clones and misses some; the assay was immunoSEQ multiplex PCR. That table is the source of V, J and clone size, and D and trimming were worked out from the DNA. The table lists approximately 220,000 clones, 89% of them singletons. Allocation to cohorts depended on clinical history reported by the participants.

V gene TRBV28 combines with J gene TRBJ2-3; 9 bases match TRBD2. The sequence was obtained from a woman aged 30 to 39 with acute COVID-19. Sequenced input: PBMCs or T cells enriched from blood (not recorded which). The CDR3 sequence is CASRGSGGPSTDTQYF. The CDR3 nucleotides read TGTGCCAGCAGAGGTAGCGGGGGTCCTAGCACAGATACGCAGTATTTT.